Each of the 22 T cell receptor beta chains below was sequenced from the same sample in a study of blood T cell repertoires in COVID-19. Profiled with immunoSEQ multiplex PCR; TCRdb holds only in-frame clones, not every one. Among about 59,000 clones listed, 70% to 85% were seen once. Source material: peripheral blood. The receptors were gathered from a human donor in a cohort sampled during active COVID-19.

The CDR3 DNA reads TGTGCCTTGACGCAGACGAACCGACTAGCGTTGCCCGGGGAGCTGTTTTTT. As protein: CALTQTNRLALPGELFF. The gene calls are TRBV3-1 (or the pseudogene TRBV3-2) and TRBJ2-2; TRBD2 matches 8 bases. The V segment lost 11 bases and the J segment 6 bases; nucleotides outside the gene matches: 20. The CDR3 contains 17 residues. Germline CDR1 is LGHDT and CDR2 is YNNKEL (reference sequence).

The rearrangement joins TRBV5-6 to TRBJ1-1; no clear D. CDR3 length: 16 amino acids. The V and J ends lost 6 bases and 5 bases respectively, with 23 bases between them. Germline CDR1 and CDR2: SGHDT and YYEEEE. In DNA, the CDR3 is TGTGCCAGCACACTATTCCCCGGTGGGGAGGAGACTGAAGCTTTCTTT. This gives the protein CASTLFPGGEETEAFF. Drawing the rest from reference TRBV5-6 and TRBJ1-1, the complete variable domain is DAGVTQSPTHLIKTRGQQVTLRCSPKSGHDTVSWYQQALGQGPQFIFQYYEEEERQRGNFPDRFSGHQFPNYSSELNVNALLLGDSALYLCASTLFPGGEETEAFFGQGTRLTVV.

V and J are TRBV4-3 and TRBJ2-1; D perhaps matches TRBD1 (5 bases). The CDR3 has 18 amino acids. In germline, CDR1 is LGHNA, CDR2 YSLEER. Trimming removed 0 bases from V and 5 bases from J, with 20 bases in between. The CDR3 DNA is TGCGCCAGCAGCCAAGAAGAGATCAGGGCCCGTCCAGACAATGAGCAGTTCTTC. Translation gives CASSQEEIRARPDNEQFF.

CDR3 coding DNA: TGTGCCAGCAGGTCGGGACAGGGGGCGGACTATGGCTACACCTTC. Encoded protein: CASRSGQGADYGYTF. The J gene is TRBJ1-2, the V gene TRBV6-5; 12 bases are shared with TRBD1. Germline V gene lookup returns CDR1 MNHEY and CDR2 SVGAGI. With 6 bases clipped from V and 3 bases from J, the junction kept 5 bases outside the gene matches. CDR3 length: 15 amino acids.

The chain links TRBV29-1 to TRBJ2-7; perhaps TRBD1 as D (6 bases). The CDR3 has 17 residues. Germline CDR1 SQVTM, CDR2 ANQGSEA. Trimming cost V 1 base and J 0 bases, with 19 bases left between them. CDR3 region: CSVEVWGAGGDSYEQYF. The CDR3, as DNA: TGCAGCGTTGAAGTATGGGGAGCTGGGGGCGACTCCTACGAGCAGTACTTC.

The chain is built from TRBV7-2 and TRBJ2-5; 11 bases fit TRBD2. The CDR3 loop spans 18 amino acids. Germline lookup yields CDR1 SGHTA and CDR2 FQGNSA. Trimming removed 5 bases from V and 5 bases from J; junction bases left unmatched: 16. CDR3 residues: CASSPSGGLADRRETQYF. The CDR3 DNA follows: TGTGCCAGCAGCCCTAGTGGGGGACTAGCGGACCGTAGGGAGACCCAGTACTTC.

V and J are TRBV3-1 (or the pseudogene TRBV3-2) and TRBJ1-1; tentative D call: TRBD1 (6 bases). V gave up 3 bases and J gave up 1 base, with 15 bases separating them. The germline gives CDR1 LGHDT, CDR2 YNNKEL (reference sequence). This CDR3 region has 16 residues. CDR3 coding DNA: TGTGCCAGCAGCCACAGGGGCTACCTTACGAACACTGAAGCTTTCTTT. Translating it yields CASSHRGYLTNTEAFF.

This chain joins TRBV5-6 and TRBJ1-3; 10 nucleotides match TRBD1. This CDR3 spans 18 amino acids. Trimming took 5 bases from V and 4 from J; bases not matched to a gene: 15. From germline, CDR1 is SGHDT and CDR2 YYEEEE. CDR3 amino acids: CASRGQDRGSEKGNTIYF. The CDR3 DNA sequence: TGTGCCAGCAGGGGGCAGGACAGGGGGTCTGAAAAAGGAAACACCATATATTTT.

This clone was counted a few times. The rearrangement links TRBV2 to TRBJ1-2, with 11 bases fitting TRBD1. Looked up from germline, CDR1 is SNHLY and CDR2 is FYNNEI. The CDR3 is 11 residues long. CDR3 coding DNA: TGTTCTGTGGGGACAGGGGGTCTCGACACCTTC. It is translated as CSVGTGGLDTF.

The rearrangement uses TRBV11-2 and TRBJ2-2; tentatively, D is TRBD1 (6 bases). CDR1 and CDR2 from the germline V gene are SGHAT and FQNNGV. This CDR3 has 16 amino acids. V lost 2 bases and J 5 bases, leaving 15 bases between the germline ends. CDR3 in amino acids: CASSLRDTLQTGELFF. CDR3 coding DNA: TGTGCCAGCAGCTTAAGGGACACCCTTCAAACCGGGGAGCTGTTTTTT.

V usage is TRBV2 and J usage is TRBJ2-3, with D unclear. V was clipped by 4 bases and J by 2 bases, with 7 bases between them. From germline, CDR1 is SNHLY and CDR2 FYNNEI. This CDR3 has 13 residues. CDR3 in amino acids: CASSVYFTDTQYF. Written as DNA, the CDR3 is TGTGCCAGCAGTGTATACTTCACAGATACGCAGTATTTT.

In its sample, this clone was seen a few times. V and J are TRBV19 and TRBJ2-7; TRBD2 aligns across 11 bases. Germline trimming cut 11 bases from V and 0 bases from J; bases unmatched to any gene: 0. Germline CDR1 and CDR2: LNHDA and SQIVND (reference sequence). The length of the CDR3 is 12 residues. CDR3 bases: TGTGCCGGGACTAGCGGCTCCTACGAGCAGTACTTC. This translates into CAGTSGSYEQYF.

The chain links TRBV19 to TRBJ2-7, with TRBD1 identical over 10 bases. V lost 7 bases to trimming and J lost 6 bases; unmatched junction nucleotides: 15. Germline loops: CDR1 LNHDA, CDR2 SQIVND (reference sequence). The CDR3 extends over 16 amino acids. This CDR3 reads CASTADRGRLSGEQYF. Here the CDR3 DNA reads TGTGCCAGTACCGCAGACAGGGGGCGCCTTAGTGGCGAGCAGTACTTC.

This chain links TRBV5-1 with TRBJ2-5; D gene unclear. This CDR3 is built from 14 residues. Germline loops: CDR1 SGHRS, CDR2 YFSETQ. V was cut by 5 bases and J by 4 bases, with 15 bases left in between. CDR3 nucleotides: TGCGCCAGCAGTTCTCCCACGGCAGGAGAGACCCAGTACTTC. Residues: CASSSPTAGETQYF.

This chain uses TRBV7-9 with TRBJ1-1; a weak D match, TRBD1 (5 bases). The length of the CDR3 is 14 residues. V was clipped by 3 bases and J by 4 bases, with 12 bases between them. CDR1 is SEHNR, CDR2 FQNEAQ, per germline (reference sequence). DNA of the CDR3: TGTGCCAGCAGCTTTACAGGCTCTTCCACTGAAGCTTTCTTT. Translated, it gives CASSFTGSSTEAFF. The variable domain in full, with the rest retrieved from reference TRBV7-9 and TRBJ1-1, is DTGVSQNPRHKITKRGQNVTFRCDPISEHNRLYWYRQTLGQGPEFLTYFQNEAQLEKSRLLSDRFSAERPKGSFSTLEIQRTEQGDSAMYLCASSFTGSSTEAFFGQGTRLTVV.

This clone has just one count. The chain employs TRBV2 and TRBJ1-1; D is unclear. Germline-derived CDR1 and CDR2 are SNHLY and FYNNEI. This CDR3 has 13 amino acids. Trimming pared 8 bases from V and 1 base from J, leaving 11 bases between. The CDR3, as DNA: TGTGCCAGCCTTCTTCGGGGGAACACTGAAGCTTTCTTT. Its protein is CASLLRGNTEAFF.

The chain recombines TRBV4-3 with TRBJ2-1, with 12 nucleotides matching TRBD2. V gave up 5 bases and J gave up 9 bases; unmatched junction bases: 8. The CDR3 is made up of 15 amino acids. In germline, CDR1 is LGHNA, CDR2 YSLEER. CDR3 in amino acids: CASSYGLAGRSEQFF. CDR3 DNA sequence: TGCGCCAGCAGCTATGGACTAGCGGGGCGCAGTGAGCAGTTCTTC.

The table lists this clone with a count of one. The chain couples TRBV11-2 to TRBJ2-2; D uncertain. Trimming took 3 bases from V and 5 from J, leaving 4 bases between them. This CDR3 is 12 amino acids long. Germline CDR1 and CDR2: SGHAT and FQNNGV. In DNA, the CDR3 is TGTGCCAGCAGCTTTGAGACCGGGGAGCTGTTTTTT. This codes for CASSFETGELFF.

CDR3 in amino acids: CASSAAGEGEQYF. The CDR3 bases are TGCGCCAGCAGCGCAGCGGGAGAAGGCGAGCAGTACTTC. This rearrangement joins TRBV5-1 to TRBJ2-7; 8 bases match TRBD2. The CDR3 is 13 residues long. The germline V gene has CDR1 SGHRS and CDR2 YFSETQ. V lost 4 bases to trimming and J lost 6 bases; unmatched junction nucleotides: 6.

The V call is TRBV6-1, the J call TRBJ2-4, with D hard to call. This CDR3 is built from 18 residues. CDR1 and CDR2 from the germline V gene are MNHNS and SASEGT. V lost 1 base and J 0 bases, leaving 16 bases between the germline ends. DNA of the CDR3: TGTGCCAGCAGTGAAGAGGAGCCTGATCGGCTAGCCAAAAACATTCAGTACTTC. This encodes CASSEEEPDRLAKNIQYF.

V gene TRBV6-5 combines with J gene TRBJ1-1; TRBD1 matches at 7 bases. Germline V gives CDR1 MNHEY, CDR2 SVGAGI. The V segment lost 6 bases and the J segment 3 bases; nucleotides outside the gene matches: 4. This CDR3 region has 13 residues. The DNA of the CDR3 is TGTGCCAGCAGCCCCAGGGGGGACACTGAAGCTTTCTTT. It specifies CASSPRGDTEAFF.

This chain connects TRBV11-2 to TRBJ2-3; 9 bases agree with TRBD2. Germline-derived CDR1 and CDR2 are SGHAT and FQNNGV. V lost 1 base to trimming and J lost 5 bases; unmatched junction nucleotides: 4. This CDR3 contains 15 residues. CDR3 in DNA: TGTGCCAGCAGCTTAGGAGATAGCGGGAGAGATACGCAGTATTTT. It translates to CASSLGDSGRDTQYF.